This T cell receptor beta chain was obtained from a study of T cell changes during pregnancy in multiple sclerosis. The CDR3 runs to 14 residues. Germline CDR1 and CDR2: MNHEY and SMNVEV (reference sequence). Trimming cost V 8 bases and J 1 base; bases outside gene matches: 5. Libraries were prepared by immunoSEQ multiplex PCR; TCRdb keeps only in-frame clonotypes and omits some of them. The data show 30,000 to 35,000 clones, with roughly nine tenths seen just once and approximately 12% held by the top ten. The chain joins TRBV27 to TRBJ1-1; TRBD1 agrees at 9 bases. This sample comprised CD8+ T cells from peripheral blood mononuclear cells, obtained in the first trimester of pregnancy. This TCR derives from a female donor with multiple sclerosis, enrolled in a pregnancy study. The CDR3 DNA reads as TGTGCCAGCGGGACAGGGAGGGGGAACACTGAAGCTTTCTTT. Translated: CASGTGRGNTEAFF.